A selection of T cell receptor beta chains follows, all from one sample in a study of cytotoxic CD8 clonotypes in ibrutinib-treated CLL. Method: immunoSEQ multiplex PCR; TCRdb's copy keeps in-frame clones and lacks some. The sample lists some 7,000 clones; 70% to 85% were seen once. The material was PBMCs, obtained before ibrutinib treatment. Receptors were obtained from a human donor with chronic lymphocytic leukemia. CDR3s include the opening cysteine and the closing phenylalanine or tryptophan. D genes are given only for firm matches. The size entry is marked missing in some rows and otherwise reads once, few, many or a size class.

d_gene	j_gene	v_gene	abundance	CDR3aa	CDR3nt
.	TRBJ1-2	TRBV28	few	CASSRPGQTNYGYTF	TGTGCCAGCTCCAGGCCGGGGCAGACAAACTATGGCTACACCTTC
.	TRBJ1-2	TRBV23-1	few	CASSQTVSHGYTF	TGCGCCAGCAGTCAAACCGTCAGCCATGGCTACACCTTC
TRBD2	TRBJ2-2	TRBV28	.	CASSSGGSNTGELFF	TGTGCCAGCAGTTCGGGGGGGTCGAACACCGGGGAGCTGTTTTTT
.	TRBJ2-1	TRBV7-9	.	CASSFPREQFF	TGTGCCAGCAGCTTCCCCCGTGAGCAGTTCTTC
.	TRBJ2-2	TRBV2	.	CASSEDYTGELFF	TGTGCCAGCAGTGAGGACTACACCGGGGAGCTGTTTTTT
TRBD2	TRBJ2-3	TRBV7-2	.	CASSPRTSGGVDTQYF	TGTGCCAGCAGCCCTCGGACTAGCGGGGGGGTAGATACGCAGTATTTT
TRBD1	TRBJ1-1	TRBV5-8	.	CASSLAQGAGKAFF	TGTGCCAGCAGCTTGGCCCAGGGGGCAGGAAAAGCTTTCTTT
TRBD2	TRBJ2-1	TRBV5-4	.	CASSELRTSGLYNEQFF	TGTGCCAGCAGCGAACTTCGGACTAGCGGGTTGTACAATGAGCAGTTCTTC
.	TRBJ1-2	TRBV6-1	.	CASTKTVDYGYTF	TGTGCCAGCACCAAAACGGTTGACTATGGCTACACCTTC
.	TRBJ2-7	TRBV7-9	.	CAGSRDRYEQYF	TGTGCCGGCAGCCGAGATCGGTACGAGCAGTACTTC
.	TRBJ1-1	TRBV2	.	CASSASVNTEAFF	TGTGCCAGCAGTGCGTCTGTGAACACTGAAGCTTTCTTT
.	TRBJ1-2	TRBV7-9	few	CASSLTGPTNYGYTF	TGTGCCAGCAGCCTGACGGGGCCCACTAACTATGGCTACACCTTC
TRBD1	TRBJ1-2	TRBV5-6	.	CASSSPTGLGGGYTF	TGTGCCAGCAGCTCGCCGACAGGGCTAGGGGGTGGCTACACCTTC
.	TRBJ1-5	TRBV30	.	CAWSRPALYNQPQHF	TGTGCCTGGAGCCGTCCGGCCCTCTACAATCAGCCCCAGCATTTT
TRBD1	TRBJ2-5	TRBV10-3	.	CAISATGGGETQYF	TGTGCCATCAGTGCCACAGGGGGCGGCGAGACCCAGTACTTC
.	TRBJ1-3	TRBV9	.	CASSPQMGRAGNTIYF	TGTGCCAGCAGCCCCCAGATGGGGAGGGCTGGAAACACCATATATTTT
.	TRBJ2-3	TRBV14	once	CASSLPRGTGTDTQYF	TGTGCCAGCAGCCTTCCCAGGGGAACGGGAACAGATACGCAGTATTTT
TRBD2	TRBJ2-1	TRBV6-5	.	CASSYSLAGDYEQFF	TGTGCCAGCAGTTACTCGCTAGCGGGAGACTATGAGCAGTTCTTC
.	TRBJ1-5	TRBV19	few	CASSIVSGPNQPQHF	TGTGCCAGTAGTATTGTCTCAGGGCCCAATCAGCCCCAGCATTTT
.	TRBJ2-7	TRBV6-5	once	CASSYGRERGWEQYF	TGTGCCAGCAGTTACGGAAGGGAAAGGGGTTGGGAGCAGTACTTC
.	TRBJ2-6	TRBV10-3	once	CAIGDASGANVLTF	TGTGCCATCGGGGATGCGTCGGGGGCCAACGTCCTGACTTTC
TRBD1	TRBJ2-4	TRBV7-8	few	CASSFSDRWDIQYF	TGTGCCAGCAGCTTCTCGGACAGGTGGGACATTCAGTACTTC
TRBD2	TRBJ2-5	TRBV11-2	.	CASSLKLAGGLSAQYF	TGTGCCAGCAGCTTAAAACTAGCGGGGGGCCTGAGCGCTCAGTACTTC
.	TRBJ1-2	TRBV10-3	.	CAIRAQAVANYGYTF	TGTGCCATCAGGGCACAGGCGGTAGCTAACTATGGCTACACCTTC
.	TRBJ1-3	TRBV6-1	few	CARDLMRNTIYF	TGTGCCAGAGACTTAATGCGAAACACCATATATTTT
TRBD2	TRBJ2-3	TRBV5-4	.	CASSSRTSGRADTQYF	TGTGCCAGCAGTTCCCGGACTAGCGGGAGGGCAGATACGCAGTATTTT
.	TRBJ1-6	TRBV7-9	few	CASSLEGVGSPLHF	TGTGCCAGCAGCTTAGAGGGGGTAGGTTCACCCCTCCACTTT
.	TRBJ2-3	TRBV7-9	.	CASSKLAAVDTQYF	TGTGCCAGCAGCAAACTAGCTGCGGTGGATACGCAGTATTTT
.	TRBJ1-2	TRBV10-1	.	CASSFRKTYGYTF	TGCGCCAGCAGTTTTCGAAAGACCTATGGCTACACCTTC
.	TRBJ2-2	TRBV19	.	CASSSGQGAVSTGELFF	TGTGCCAGTAGTTCTGGGCAGGGTGCGGTGAGCACCGGGGAGCTGTTTTTT
.	TRBJ1-6	TRBV5-1	.	CASSFGQGDSPLHF	TGCGCCAGCAGCTTCGGGCAGGGCGATTCACCCCTCCACTTT
.	TRBJ1-3	TRBV5-5	.	CASSGGRAGNTIYF	TGTGCCAGCAGCGGCGGTAGGGCGGGAAACACCATATATTTT
TRBD2	TRBJ2-3	TRBV9	.	CASSVGASGGLSDTQYF	TGTGCCAGCAGCGTAGGGGCTAGCGGGGGGCTGTCGGATACGCAGTATTTT
TRBD1	TRBJ2-5	TRBV29-1	.	CSAAGTGRTQYF	TGCAGCGCGGCGGGGACAGGGCGGACCCAGTACTTC
.	TRBJ2-5	TRBV19	.	CASSTDRSPETQYF	TGTGCCAGTAGTACAGACAGGTCTCCCGAGACCCAGTACTTC
TRBD1	TRBJ1-1	TRBV6-6	.	CASSYPGQGGTEAFF	TGTGCCAGCAGTTACCCTGGACAGGGAGGAACTGAAGCTTTCTTT
.	TRBJ2-7	TRBV5-1	.	CASSLSSYEQYF	TGCGCCAGCAGCCTTAGCTCCTACGAGCAGTACTTC
TRBD2	TRBJ2-7	TRBV7-8	.	CASSIGLAGGLPYEQYF	TGTGCCAGCAGCATTGGGCTAGCGGGGGGATTACCCTACGAGCAGTACTTC
.	TRBJ2-6	TRBV19	.	CAGGPARSGANVLTF	TGTGCCGGGGGTCCCGCCCGCTCTGGGGCCAACGTCCTGACTTTC
.	TRBJ1-5	TRBV19	.	CASMPLGGGQPQHF	TGTGCCAGTATGCCTTTGGGGGGTGGGCAGCCCCAGCATTTT
.	TRBJ2-6	TRBV6-1	.	CASSEEVSGANVLTF	TGTGCCAGCAGTGAAGAAGTCTCTGGGGCCAACGTCCTGACTTTC
.	TRBJ1-5	TRBV6-6	.	CASSYGQGLLNQPQHF	TGTGCCAGCAGTTACGGCCAGGGGTTGCTGAATCAGCCCCAGCATTTT
.	TRBJ1-4	TRBV4-3	.	CASSQTSGGINEKLFF	TGCGCCAGCAGCCAAACGTCAGGTGGAATTAATGAAAAACTGTTTTTT
.	TRBJ2-1	TRBV6-5	.	CASSRPWAGGNEQFF	TGTGCCAGCAGCCGACCGTGGGCCGGGGGCAATGAGCAGTTCTTC
TRBD1	TRBJ1-1	TRBV10-3	.	CAISPGQVGAFF	TGTGCCATCAGTCCTGGACAGGTGGGTGCTTTCTTT
.	TRBJ1-1	TRBV5-8	.	CASSPGGQVF	TGTGCCAGCAGCCCGGGGGGCCAAGTATTT
.	TRBJ1-5	TRBV4-3	.	CASSQDLAGVRQPQHF	TGCGCCAGCAGCCAAGATCTGGCAGGGGTCCGGCAGCCCCAGCATTTT
.	TRBJ1-2	TRBV5-8	once	CASSVTYQGNYGYTF	TGTGCCAGCAGCGTTACTTACCAGGGGAACTATGGCTACACCTTC
.	TRBJ1-3	TRBV4-3	.	CASSQDTGNSGNTIYF	TGCGCCAGCAGCCAAGATACGGGGAACTCTGGAAACACCATATATTTT
.	TRBJ1-2	TRBV7-2	few	CASSPKLGGYGYTF	TGTGCCAGCAGCCCCAAGCTGGGGGGATATGGCTACACCTTC
TRBD1	TRBJ2-5	TRBV7-9	.	CASSSTGGSETQYF	TGTGCCAGCAGTTCGACAGGGGGCAGCGAGACCCAGTACTTC
.	TRBJ2-4	TRBV2	.	CASTILGSTAKNIQYF	TGTGCCAGCACCATCCTGGGGTCCACAGCCAAAAACATTCAGTACTTC
.	TRBJ2-7	TRBV4-3	.	CASSQERARGEQYF	TGCGCCAGCAGCCAAGAGAGGGCTAGGGGCGAGCAGTACTTC
TRBD1	TRBJ1-2	TRBV14	.	CASSQVGVQGSGGYTF	TGTGCCAGCAGCCAAGTTGGGGTACAGGGGTCCGGAGGCTACACCTTC
.	TRBJ2-4	TRBV19	.	CASSRVKNLAKNIQYF	TGTGCCAGTAGTAGAGTGAAGAACTTAGCCAAAAACATTCAGTACTTC